This T cell receptor (beta chain) was identified during a study of neoadjuvant anti-PD-1 for oral cavity cancer. Overall study context: Before surgery, most patients got three to four biweekly 3 mg/kg nivolumab doses. Non-progressing patients received a fourth nivolumab dose near day 43, then surgery on days 50-56.

The protocol was immunoSEQ multiplex PCR, while the TCRdb copy is restricted to in-frame clones and leaves out a portion. The top ten hold roughly a sixth of the sample, which has 35,000 to 40,000 clones, 30% to 40% seen once. With 3 bases removed from V and 8 bases from J, the gap between germline ends came to 9 bases. In germline, CDR1 is SGHDT, CDR2 YYEEEE. The CDR3 consists of 12 residues. Time point described: after neoadjuvant nivolumab, at surgical resection. The source is a person between 40 and 85 years old with oral cavity squamous cell carcinoma. Here the sequenced sample was tumor tissue, taken after nivolumab (anti-PD-1) treatment. The gene calls are TRBV5-6 and TRBJ2-1; D tentatively reads TRBD1 or TRBD2 (5 bases each). Written as DNA, the CDR3 is TGTGCCAGCAGCTGGGACGGGGATGAGCAGTTCTTC. This gives the protein CASSWDGDEQFF.